These 13 T cell receptor beta chains were all obtained from the same sample, sequenced in a study of blood T cells in healthy people across ages. Combining a sample-barcoded 5' primer with a J-beta primer mix, a second PCR ran for about 7 to 11 cycles. TCRdb re-called the 5' RACE reads through MiXCR, storing one row per CDR3 protein. The data contain fewer than 2 million distinct CDR3 sequences, roughly 43% of them singletons. The sample taken for sequencing was blood. These receptors came from a human donor in good health.

This clonotype was recorded a few times. The CDR3 spells CASSPQGANQPQHF. The CDR3 nucleotides are TGTGCCAGCAGTCCACAGGGGGCCAATCAGCCCCAGCATTTT. The V gene is TRBV12-3 or TRBV12-4, the J gene TRBJ1-5; TRBD1 agrees at 9 bases. This CDR3 spans 14 amino acids. Losses at the gene ends were 5 bases for V and 3 bases for J; bases not matched to a gene: 2.

In its sample, this clonotype was seen many times. J is TRBJ2-3 and V is TRBV4-3, with D unclear. V lost 0 bases to trimming and J lost 4 bases, with 5 bases between them. CDR3 length: 13 residues. Germline CDR1 and CDR2: LGHNA and YSLEER. The CDR3, as DNA: TGCGCCAGCAGCCAAGAATATCCAGATACGCAGTATTTT. As protein: CASSQEYPDTQYF.

The chain uses TRBV20-1 and TRBJ1-2; TRBD1 might be the D (5 bases). Looked up from germline, CDR1 is DFQATT and CDR2 is SNEGSKA (reference sequence). This CDR3 has 12 residues. The V end was cut by 5 bases, the J end by 0 bases, with 7 bases between. The CDR3 reads CSASGTNYGYTF. The CDR3 DNA follows: TGCAGTGCTTCAGGGACTAACTATGGCTACACCTTC.

V usage is TRBV5-1 and J usage is TRBJ2-5; TRBD1 agrees at 9 bases. Trimming at V came to 3 bases and at J to 7 bases, leaving 13 bases not matched to a gene. This CDR3 is 16 amino acids long. Germline assignment: CDR1 SGHRS and CDR2 YFSETQ. The CDR3 DNA follows: TGCGCCAGCAGCTCCCGTGGGACAGGGTCCCGGGGGACCCAGTACTTC. Its translation is CASSSRGTGSRGTQYF.

Details on this clonotype: A read error is possible here, since a much larger clone lies one base away. The rearrangement links TRBV7-2 to TRBJ2-1; D is unresolved. The tail of the sequence fits TRBJ2-7 better, so the J call may be wrong. The CDR3 consists of 13 residues. Germline CDR1 reads SGHTA; CDR2 reads FQGNSA. The CDR3 nucleotides read TGTGCCAGCAGCTTAGCGCTTCCTAATGAGCAGTACTTC. It specifies CASSLALPNEQYF.

This clonotype was recorded a few times. The chain joins TRBV7-2 to TRBJ2-3; perhaps TRBD2 as D (5 bases). Germline CDR1 reads SGHTA; CDR2 reads FQGNSA. V gave up 7 bases and J gave up 4 bases, with 15 bases separating them. The CDR3 contains 14 residues. The CDR3 protein is CASTQSSSADTQYF. The CDR3, as DNA: TGTGCCAGCACCCAGTCTAGCAGCGCAGATACGCAGTATTTT.

Ten or more counts support this clonotype. This rearrangement joins TRBV10-3 to TRBJ2-5; D unclear. V dropped 3 bases and J dropped 0 bases, with 8 bases sitting between them. The CDR3 totals 14 residues. Germline lookup yields CDR1 ENHRY and CDR2 SYGVKD. CDR3 sequence: CAISDARNQETQYF. The CDR3, as DNA: TGTGCCATCAGTGATGCACGCAACCAAGAGACCCAGTACTTC.

The chain has TRBV6-1 and TRBJ2-3; 7 nucleotides align to TRBD2. The V segment lost 5 bases and the J segment 6 bases; nucleotides outside the gene matches: 17. The CDR3 contains 17 residues. CDR1 is MNHNS, CDR2 SASEGT, per germline. CDR3 protein: CASSPGASGGHVDTQYF. As DNA, the CDR3 is TGTGCCAGCAGTCCTGGGGCTAGCGGAGGGCACGTGGATACGCAGTATTTT.

The chain uses TRBV5-1 and TRBJ1-4; D might be TRBD1 (5 bases). The CDR3 loop spans 14 amino acids. CDR1 is SGHRS, CDR2 YFSETQ, per germline. Trimming stripped 4 bases from V and 3 bases from J, with 10 bases between. CDR3 nucleotide sequence: TGCGCCAGCAGCGCGGACACGGCTAATGAAAAACTGTTTTTT. This sequence encodes CASSADTANEKLFF.

With respect to this clonotype: One end of the junction is discordant with germline, which a read error may explain. The CDR3 is CASSFRDATNSCEQYF. CDR3 nucleotides: TGTGCCAGCAGTTTTAGGGATGCCACGAACTCCTGCGAGCAGTACTTC. This chain connects TRBV28 to TRBJ2-4; D ambiguous. The J call may be wrong; the DNA end is better matched by TRBJ2-7. The CDR3 covers 16 residues. Germline CDR1 is MDHEN and CDR2 is SYDVKM.

In this sample, this clonotype turned up a few times. At one of its ends the junction is not consistent with the germline gene, which may arise from a read error. This chain links TRBV7-2 with TRBJ1-1, with D perhaps TRBD1 (6 bases). The CDR3 is 17 residues long. Germline lookup yields CDR1 SGHTA and CDR2 FQGNSA. In nucleotides, the CDR3 is TGTGCCAGCAGCTCGAGACCACGGACAGTGATGAACACTGAAGCCTTCTTT. As protein: CASSSRPRTVMNTEAFF. Supplemented by reference TRBV7-2 and TRBJ1-1, the full variable domain reads GAGVSQSPSNKVTEKGKDVELRCDPISGHTALYWYRQSLGQGLEFLIYFQGNSAPDKSGLPSDRFSAERTGGSVSTLTIQRTQQEDSAVYLCASSSRPRTVMNTEAFFGQGTRLTVV.

The chain employs TRBV20-1 and TRBJ1-2; D perhaps matches TRBD1 (6 bases). CDR1 and CDR2 (germline): DFQATT, SNEGSKA (reference sequence). The CDR3 contains 16 residues. The V end was cut by 3 bases, the J end by 1 base, with 18 bases between. CDR3 sequence reads: CSASGGAGSVNYGYTF. The CDR3 DNA is TGCAGTGCTAGTGGGGGGGCTGGTTCGGTTAACTATGGCTACACCTTC.

There are a few counts of this clonotype. The V gene is TRBV20-1, the J gene TRBJ2-7; no clear D. The CDR3 consists of 12 residues. Germline V gene data show CDR1 as DFQATT and CDR2 as SNEGSKA (reference sequence). V was shortened by 4 bases and J by 3 bases, with 10 bases between the two germline ends. CDR3: CSAIRLGYEQYF. The CDR3 DNA sequence: TGCAGTGCTATCAGGTTGGGCTACGAGCAGTACTTC.